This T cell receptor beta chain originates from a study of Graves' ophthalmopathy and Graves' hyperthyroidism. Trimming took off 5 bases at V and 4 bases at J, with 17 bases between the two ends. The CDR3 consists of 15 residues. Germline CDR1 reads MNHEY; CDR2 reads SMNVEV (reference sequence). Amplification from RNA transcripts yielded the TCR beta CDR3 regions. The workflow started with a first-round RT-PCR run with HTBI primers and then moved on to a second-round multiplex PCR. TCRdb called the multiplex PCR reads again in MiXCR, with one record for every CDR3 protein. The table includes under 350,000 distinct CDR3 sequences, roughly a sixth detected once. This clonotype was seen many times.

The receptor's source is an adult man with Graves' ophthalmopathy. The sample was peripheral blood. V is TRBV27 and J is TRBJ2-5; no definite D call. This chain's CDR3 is CASSPRKAPGETQYF. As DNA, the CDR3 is TGTGCCAGCAGTCCTAGGAAGGCCCCAGGAGAGACCCAGTACTTC.